This T cell receptor (beta chain) was documented in a study of blood T cell repertoires in COVID-19 (TCRdb year 2020). Looking at the study overall: Samples covering the acute and convalescent phases of COVID-19 were provided by collaborators in the United States, Italy and Spain. The prospective study material was composed of cDNA or gDNA derived from T cells, B-cell-depleted T cells, or PBMCs. Deeply sampled blood TCRbeta repertoires from subjects exposed to, actively infected with, or recovered from COVID-19 were included in the dataset. A de-identified subject ID, COVID-19 status, age in years and sex were almost always included in the sample metadata. The samples were drawn from the first 160 participants of the ongoing ImmuneRACE study and from more than 1,000 subjects provided by 6 global collaborators. The repertoires were released in a freely available public database intended as a resource for research on the immune response to SARS-CoV-2. Where available, HLA class I and class II types were taken from metadata supplied by the sample provider and were not determined by assay-based typing. Overall study results and their limits: How much clinical and demographic metadata was included differed by source and by participant, and the metadata was provided uncurated.

TCRbeta CDR3 regions were amplified from genomic DNA using the immunoSEQ Assay, a bias-controlled multiplex PCR. As for the authors' bioinformatics: The number of nucleated cells in each sample was estimated by amplification of reference gene primers within the assay. To quantify the absolute abundance of each unique TCRbeta CDR3 rearrangement, sequence reads were collapsed and filtered. For each sample, productive Simpson clonality was calculated as the square root of Simpson's diversity index over productive rearrangements. TCRdb provides this immuneACCESS table in a form limited to in-frame rearrangements. Some clones are lacking; in checked studies, under half of them reflect an unresolved V gene, and why the rest are absent is not known. V, J and clone size derive from that table, while D and trimming were established from the DNA sequence. This sample has around 160,000 clones in its table, and roughly 88% of those were observed once. Approximately 2% of the sample goes to the ten largest clones.

Each collaborating institution followed its own protocols to collect whole blood in K2EDTA tubes. For TCRbeta analysis, collaborator samples were shipped as frozen whole blood, as isolated PBMCs, or as DNA extracted from either sample type. As to this clone: What antigen it recognizes has not been identified. It has no much larger one-base neighbor in the sample; base qualities were not kept.

According to the germline V gene, CDR1 reads WSHSY and CDR2 reads SAAADI. Measured from the cysteine to the phenylalanine, the CDR3 is 15 residues long. Only the CDR3 portion is preserved as DNA: 45 bases, with reading frame beginning at the first base. Deletion took 7 bases off V and 6 bases off J, with a span of 21 bases between the germline ends. Sequencing was done on a sample of peripheral blood. The TCR comes from a man younger than 35 with acute or convalescent COVID-19. This chain is built from TRBV10-2 and TRBJ1-1; possibly the D gene is TRBD1, per 5 matching bases. CDR3 reads: CASTSRPDSGSEAFF. The nucleotides are TGCGCCAGCACTTCGCGGCCCGATTCAGGGTCTGAAGCTTTCTTT.